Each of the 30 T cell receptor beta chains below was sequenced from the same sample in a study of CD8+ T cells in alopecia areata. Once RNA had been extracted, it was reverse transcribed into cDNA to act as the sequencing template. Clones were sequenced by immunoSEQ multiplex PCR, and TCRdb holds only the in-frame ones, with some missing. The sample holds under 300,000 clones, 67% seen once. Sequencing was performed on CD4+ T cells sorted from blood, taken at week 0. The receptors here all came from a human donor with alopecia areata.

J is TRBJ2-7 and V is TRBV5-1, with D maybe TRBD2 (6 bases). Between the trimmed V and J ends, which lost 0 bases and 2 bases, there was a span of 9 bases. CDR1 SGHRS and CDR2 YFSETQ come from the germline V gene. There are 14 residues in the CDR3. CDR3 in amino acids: CASSLDSGAYEQYF. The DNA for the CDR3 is TGCGCCAGCAGCTTGGATTCGGGGGCCTACGAGCAGTACTTC.

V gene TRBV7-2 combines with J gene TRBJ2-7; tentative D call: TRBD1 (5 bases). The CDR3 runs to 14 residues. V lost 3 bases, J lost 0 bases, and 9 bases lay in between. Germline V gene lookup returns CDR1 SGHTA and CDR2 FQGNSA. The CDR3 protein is CASSFGRASYEQYF. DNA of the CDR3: TGTGCCAGCAGCTTCGGCAGGGCCTCCTACGAGCAGTACTTC.

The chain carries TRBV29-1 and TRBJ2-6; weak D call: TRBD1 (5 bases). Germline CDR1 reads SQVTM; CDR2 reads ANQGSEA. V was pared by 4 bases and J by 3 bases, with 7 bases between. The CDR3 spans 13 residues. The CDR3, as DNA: TGCAGCGTTGTAGGGGATGGGGCCAACGTCCTGACTTTC. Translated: CSVVGDGANVLTF.

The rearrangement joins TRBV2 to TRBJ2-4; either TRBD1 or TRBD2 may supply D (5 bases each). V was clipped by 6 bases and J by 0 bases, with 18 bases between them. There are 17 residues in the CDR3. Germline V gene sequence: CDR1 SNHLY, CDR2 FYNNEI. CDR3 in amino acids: CASRDQGAALAKNIQYF. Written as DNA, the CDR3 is TGTGCCAGCAGGGACCAGGGAGCGGCATTAGCCAAAAACATTCAGTACTTC.

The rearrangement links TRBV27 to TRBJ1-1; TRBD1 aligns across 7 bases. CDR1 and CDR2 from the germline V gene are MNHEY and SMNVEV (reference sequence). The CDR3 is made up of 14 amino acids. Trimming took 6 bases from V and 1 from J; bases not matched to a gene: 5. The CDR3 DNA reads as TGTGCCAGCAGGAACCGGGACAGGAACACTGAAGCTTTCTTT. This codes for CASRNRDRNTEAFF.

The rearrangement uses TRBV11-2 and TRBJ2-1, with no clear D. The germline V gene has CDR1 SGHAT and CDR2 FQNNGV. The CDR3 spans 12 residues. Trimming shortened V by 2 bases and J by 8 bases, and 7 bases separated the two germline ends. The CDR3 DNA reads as TGTGCCAGCAGCTTACGTGGGTATGAGCAGTTCTTC. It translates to CASSLRGYEQFF. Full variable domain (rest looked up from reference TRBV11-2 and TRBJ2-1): EAGVAQSPRYKIIEKRQSVAFWCNPISGHATLYWYQQILGQGPKLLIQFQNNGVVDDSQLPKDRFSAERLKGVDSTLKIQPAKLEDSAVYLCASSLRGYEQFFGPGTRLTVL.

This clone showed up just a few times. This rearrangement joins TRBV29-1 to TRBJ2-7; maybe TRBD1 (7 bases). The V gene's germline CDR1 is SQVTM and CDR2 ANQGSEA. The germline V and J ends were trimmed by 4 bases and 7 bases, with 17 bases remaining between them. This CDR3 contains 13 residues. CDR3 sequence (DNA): TGCAGCGTTGGGAGCCGACCAGGGGGGGAGCAGTACTTC. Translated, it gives CSVGSRPGGEQYF.

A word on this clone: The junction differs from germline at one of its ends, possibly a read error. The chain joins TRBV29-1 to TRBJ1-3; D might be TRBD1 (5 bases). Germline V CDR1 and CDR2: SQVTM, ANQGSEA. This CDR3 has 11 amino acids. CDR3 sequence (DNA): TGTGGGGCTTCCACTGGAAACACCATATATTTT. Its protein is CGASTGNTIYF.

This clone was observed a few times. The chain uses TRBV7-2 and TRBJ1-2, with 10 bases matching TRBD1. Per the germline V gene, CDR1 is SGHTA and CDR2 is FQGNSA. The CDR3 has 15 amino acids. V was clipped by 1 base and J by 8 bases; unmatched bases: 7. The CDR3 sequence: CASSLGGGTGAGYTF. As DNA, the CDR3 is TGTGCCAGCAGCTTAGGCGGAGGGACAGGGGCCGGCTACACCTTC.

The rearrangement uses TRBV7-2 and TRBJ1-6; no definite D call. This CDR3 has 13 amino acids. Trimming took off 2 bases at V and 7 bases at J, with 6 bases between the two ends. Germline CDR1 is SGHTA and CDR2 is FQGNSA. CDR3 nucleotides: TGTGCCAGCAGCTTACCTGGGAATTCACCCCTCCACTTT. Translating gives CASSLPGNSPLHF.

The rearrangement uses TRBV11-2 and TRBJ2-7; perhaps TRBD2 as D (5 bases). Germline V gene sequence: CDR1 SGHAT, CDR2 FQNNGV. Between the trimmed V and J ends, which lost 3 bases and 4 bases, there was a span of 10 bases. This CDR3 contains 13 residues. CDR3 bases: TGTGCCAGCAGCTTCGGAGGAAGGTACGAGCAGTACTTC. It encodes CASSFGGRYEQYF.

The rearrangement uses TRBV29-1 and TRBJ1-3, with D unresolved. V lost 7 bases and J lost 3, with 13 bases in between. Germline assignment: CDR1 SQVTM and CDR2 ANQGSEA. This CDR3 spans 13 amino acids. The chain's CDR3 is CSAQEGFGNTIYF. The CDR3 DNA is TGCAGCGCCCAGGAAGGGTTTGGAAACACCATATATTTT.

CDR3 amino acids: CASKLQGEETQYF. The CDR3 nucleotides read TGTGCCAGCAAGTTGCAAGGGGAAGAGACCCAGTACTTC. The chain links TRBV27 to TRBJ2-5; D might be TRBD1 (5 bases). The V gene's germline CDR1 is MNHEY and CDR2 SMNVEV (reference sequence). The CDR3 consists of 13 residues. Trimming took off 7 bases at V and 3 bases at J, with 12 bases between the two ends.

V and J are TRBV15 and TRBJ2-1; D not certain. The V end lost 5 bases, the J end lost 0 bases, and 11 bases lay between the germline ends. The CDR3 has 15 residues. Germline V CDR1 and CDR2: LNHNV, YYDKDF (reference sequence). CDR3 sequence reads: CATSLDTYSYNEQFF. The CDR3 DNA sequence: TGTGCCACCAGCCTTGACACCTACTCCTACAATGAGCAGTTCTTC.

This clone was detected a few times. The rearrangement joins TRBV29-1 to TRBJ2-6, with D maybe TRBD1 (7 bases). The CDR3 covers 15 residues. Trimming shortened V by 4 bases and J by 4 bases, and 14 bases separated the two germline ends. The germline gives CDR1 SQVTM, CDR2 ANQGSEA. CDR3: CSVGQGGSGANVLTF. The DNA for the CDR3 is TGCAGCGTTGGACAGGGAGGTTCGGGGGCCAACGTCCTGACTTTC.

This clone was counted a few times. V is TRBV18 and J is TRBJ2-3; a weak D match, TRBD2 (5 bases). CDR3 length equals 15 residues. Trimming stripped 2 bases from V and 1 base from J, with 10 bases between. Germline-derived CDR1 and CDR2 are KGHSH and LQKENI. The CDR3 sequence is CASSPSGIGTDTQYF. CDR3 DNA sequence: TGTGCCAGCTCACCAAGCGGTATCGGCACAGATACGCAGTATTTT.

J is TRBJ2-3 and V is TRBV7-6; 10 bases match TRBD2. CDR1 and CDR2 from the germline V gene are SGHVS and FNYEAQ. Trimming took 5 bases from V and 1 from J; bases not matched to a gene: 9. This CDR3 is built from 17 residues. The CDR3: CASSPVTGTSGTDTQYF. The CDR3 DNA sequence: TGTGCCAGCAGCCCGGTGACCGGGACTAGCGGCACAGATACGCAGTATTTT.

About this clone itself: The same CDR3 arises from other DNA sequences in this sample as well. The DNA of the CDR3 is TGCAGCGTAATGAACACTGAAGCTTTCTTT. Translated: CSVMNTEAFF. The V and J genes are TRBV29-1 and TRBJ1-1, with D unresolved. Trimming stripped 6 bases from V and 0 bases from J, with 2 bases between. The germline CDR1 and CDR2 sequences are SQVTM and ANQGSEA. The CDR3 runs to 10 residues.

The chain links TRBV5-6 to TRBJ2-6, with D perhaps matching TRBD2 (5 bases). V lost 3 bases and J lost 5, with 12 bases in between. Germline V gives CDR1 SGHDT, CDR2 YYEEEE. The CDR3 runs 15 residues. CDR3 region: CASSSREIRANVLTF. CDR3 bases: TGTGCCAGCAGCTCGAGGGAAATCCGGGCCAACGTCCTGACTTTC.

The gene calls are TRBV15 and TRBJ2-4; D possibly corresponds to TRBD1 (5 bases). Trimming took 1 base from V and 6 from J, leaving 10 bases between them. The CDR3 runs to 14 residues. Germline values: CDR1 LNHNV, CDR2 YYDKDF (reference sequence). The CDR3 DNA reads TGTGCCACCAGCAGAGTTCGCCAGGGAAACATTCAGTACTTC. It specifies CATSRVRQGNIQYF.

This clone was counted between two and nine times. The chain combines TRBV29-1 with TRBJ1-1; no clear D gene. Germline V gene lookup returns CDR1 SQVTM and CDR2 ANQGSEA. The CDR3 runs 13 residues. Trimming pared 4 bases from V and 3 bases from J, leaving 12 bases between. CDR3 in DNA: TGCAGCGTTGCTTCCCTGAGGGACACTGAAGCTTTCTTT. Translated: CSVASLRDTEAFF.

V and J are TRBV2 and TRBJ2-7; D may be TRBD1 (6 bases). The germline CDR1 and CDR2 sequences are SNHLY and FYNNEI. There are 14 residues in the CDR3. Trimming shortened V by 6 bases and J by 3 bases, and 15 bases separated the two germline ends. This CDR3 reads CASRVVRGNYEQYF. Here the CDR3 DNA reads TGTGCCAGCAGGGTGGTCAGGGGCAACTACGAGCAGTACTTC. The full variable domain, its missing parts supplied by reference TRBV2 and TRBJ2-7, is EPEVTQTPSHQVTQMGQEVILRCVPISNHLYFYWYRQILGQKVEFLVSFYNNEISEKSEIFDDQFSVERPDGSNFTLKIRSTKLEDSAMYFCASRVVRGNYEQYFGPGTRLTVT.

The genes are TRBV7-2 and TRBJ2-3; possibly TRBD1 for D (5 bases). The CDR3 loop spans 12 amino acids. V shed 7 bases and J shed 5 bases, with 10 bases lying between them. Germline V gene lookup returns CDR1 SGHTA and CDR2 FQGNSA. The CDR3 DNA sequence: TGTGCCAGCACCATAACAGGAGATACGCAGTATTTT. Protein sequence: CASTITGDTQYF.

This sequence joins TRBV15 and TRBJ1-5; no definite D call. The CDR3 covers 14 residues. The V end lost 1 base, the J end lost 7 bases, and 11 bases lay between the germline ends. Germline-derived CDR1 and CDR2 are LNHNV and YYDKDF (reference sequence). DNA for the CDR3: TGTGCCACCAGCAGAGTTAGGGTAGGCCAGCCCCAGCATTTT. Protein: CATSRVRVGQPQHF.

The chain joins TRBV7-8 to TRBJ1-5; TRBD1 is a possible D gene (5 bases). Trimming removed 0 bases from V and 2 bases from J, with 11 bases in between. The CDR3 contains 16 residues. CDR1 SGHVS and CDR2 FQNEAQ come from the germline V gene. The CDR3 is CASSLARGGGNQPQHF. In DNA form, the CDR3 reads TGTGCCAGCAGCTTAGCTCGGGGAGGGGGCAATCAGCCCCAGCATTTT.

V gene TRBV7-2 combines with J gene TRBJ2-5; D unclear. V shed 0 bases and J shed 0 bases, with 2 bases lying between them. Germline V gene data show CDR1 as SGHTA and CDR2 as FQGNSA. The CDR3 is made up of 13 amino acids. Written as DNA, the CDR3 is TGTGCCAGCAGCTTAGCCTACCAAGAGACCCAGTACTTC. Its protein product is CASSLAYQETQYF.

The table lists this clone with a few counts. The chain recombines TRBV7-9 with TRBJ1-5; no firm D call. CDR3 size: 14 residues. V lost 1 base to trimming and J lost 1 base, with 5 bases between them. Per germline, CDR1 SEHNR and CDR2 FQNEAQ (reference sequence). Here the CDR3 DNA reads TGTGCCAGCAGCTTAGACGGGAGCAATCAGCCCCAGCATTTT. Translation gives CASSLDGSNQPQHF.

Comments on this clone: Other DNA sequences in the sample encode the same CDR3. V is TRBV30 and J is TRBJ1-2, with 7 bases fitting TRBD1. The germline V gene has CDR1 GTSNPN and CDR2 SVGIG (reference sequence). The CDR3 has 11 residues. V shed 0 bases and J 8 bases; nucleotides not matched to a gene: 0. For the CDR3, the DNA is TGTGCCTGGAGTGTACAGGGGGGCTACACCTTC. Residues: CAWSVQGGYTF.

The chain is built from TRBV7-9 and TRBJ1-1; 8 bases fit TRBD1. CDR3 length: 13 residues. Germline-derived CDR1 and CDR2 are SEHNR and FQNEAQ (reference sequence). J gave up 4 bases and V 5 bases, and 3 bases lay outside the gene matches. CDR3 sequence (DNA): TGTGCCAGCAGCCACACAGGGGGCACTGAAGCTTTCTTT. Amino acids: CASSHTGGTEAFF.

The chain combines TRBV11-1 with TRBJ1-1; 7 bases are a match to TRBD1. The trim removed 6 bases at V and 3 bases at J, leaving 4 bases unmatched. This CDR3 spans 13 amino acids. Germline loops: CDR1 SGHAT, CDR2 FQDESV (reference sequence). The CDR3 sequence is CASRARGDTEAFF. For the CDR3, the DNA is TGTGCCAGCAGAGCCAGGGGGGACACTGAAGCTTTCTTT.